One T cell receptor (beta chain) is described in this entry. Its target antigen remains unknown. Per-base qualities were not stored, and no clone one base away is much larger. The data are from a study of T cell responses to AZD1222 COVID-19 vaccine (dated by TCRdb to the early 2020s). Looking at the study overall: A total of over 230 trial participants underwent TCR sequencing, of whom 207 had received two doses of AZD1222 and roughly 26 had received two doses of the MenACWY control vaccine. Trial participants were enrolled by age into 18-55, 56-69 and 70-plus year subgroups, with 148, 28 and 57 TCR-sequenced participants respectively.

CDR1 SGHKS and CDR2 YYEKEE were looked up in the germline V gene (reference sequence). The CDR3 spans 16 residues, from the cysteine through the phenylalanine. The retained sequence is limited to the CDR3, 48 bases, with the frame set at the first base. Deletion took 0 bases off V and 6 bases off J, with a span of 13 bases between the germline ends. On the study overall, not on this receptor specifically: No day 14 peak-response samples were available, so repertoires were characterized only after the peak T cell response. Reportedly, close to half of the unique spike-specific TCRs recognized epitopes lying outside the regions that are mutated in the B.1.351 and B.1.1.7 variants. Only a handful of AZD1222 recipients were SARS-CoV-2 seropositive at baseline, limiting conclusions about previously exposed vaccinees. The whole spike protein was spanned by vaccine-associated CD4 TCRs, and dominant responses were seen in regions 160-218 and 743-854. A significant rise in spike-specific TCR breadth and depth was observed after two AZD1222 doses relative to day 0 and relative to MenACWY recipients. The 56-69-year group was small, and its depth increase did not reach significance, likely because of low power. Most participants were white British and females outnumbered males, and the authors suggested that clonal diversity may have been underestimated.

The CDR3 regions of human TCRbeta chains were analyzed by immunosequencing. In the source study's methods: TCRs in the repertoires were matched against a reference library of SARS-CoV-2-specific TCRs that had been generated with the MIRA antigen-specificity platform. Breadth was defined as the fraction of unique TCRs that were SARS-CoV-2-associated, and depth was defined as the fraction of total T cells that were SARS-CoV-2-associated. Using the MIRA data, each spike-specific TCR was mapped to the spike region that the TCR reacts to and placed in a CD4 or CD8 class. Log10-transformed breadth and depth values were compared by one-way ANOVA with Sidak's multiple comparisons tests. TCRdb stores this immuneACCESS table with in-frame sequences only. Part of the clones is absent; in the studies checked, under half of the shortfall reflects unresolved V genes, and no reason is known for the rest. The V and J calls and clone size come from that table; D and trimming were worked out from the DNA. This sample has roughly 180,000 clones in its table, and 85% to 95% of those were observed once. Around 0.97% of the sample goes to the ten largest clones.

The sample's time point label, in plain terms: about 28 days (+/-7) after the second vaccine dose. The meaning of the sample's treatment or condition label: meningococcal conjugate vaccine given as trial control. Samples from vaccinated people were obtained from the UK trials COV001 and COV002, which included a single-blind randomized controlled phase 2/3 trial of AZD1222 (ChAdOx1 nCoV-19) in healthy adults. For TCRbeta chain sequencing, PBMC samples were collected from trial participants at day 0 and at day 28 after the second dose. Sequencing was performed on peripheral blood, taken 28 days after the second dose of the MenACWY control vaccine. The chain couples TRBV5-5 to TRBJ1-6; no D gene can be assigned with confidence. The source of this sequence is an adult who received the MenACWY meningococcal vaccine as a control. The sequence in DNA is TGTGCCAGCAGCTTGGAGGGTCCGGGAACTAATTCACCCCTCCACTTT. The resulting protein is CASSLEGPGTNSPLHF.